What follows are 15 T cell receptor beta chains derived from one specimen sequenced in a study of neurological immune-mediated disorders. Time point described: technical triplicate 2. Using its own MiXCR run on the 5' RACE reads, TCRdb lists one record per CDR3 protein. The profile shows roughly 30,000 distinct CDR3 sequences, 13% of them singletons. The source material was CD4+ T cells from blood. Receptors were obtained from a female donor with HTLV-1-associated myelopathy (HAM/TSP).

There are many counts of this clonotype. This chain uses TRBV7-2 with TRBJ2-1, with 9 bases identical to TRBD2. Trimming took 1 base from V and 8 from J; bases not matched to a gene: 6. The CDR3 length is 15 residues. Looked up from germline, CDR1 is SGHTA and CDR2 is FQGNSA. For the CDR3, the DNA is TGTGCCAGCAGCTTAGATTTGGCTAGCGGGGATGAGCAGTTCTTC. The encoded protein is CASSLDLASGDEQFF.

This clonotype came up many times. This chain joins TRBV12-3 or TRBV12-4 and TRBJ2-3; TRBD1 aligns across 10 bases. The CDR3 covers 14 residues. V was pared by 6 bases and J by 6 bases, with 6 bases of the junction left unmatched. DNA for the CDR3: TGTGCCAGCAGCGGACAGGGGGGTAGGGATACGCAGTATTTT. It encodes CASSGQGGRDTQYF.

Ten or more counts support this clonotype. Here the CDR3 reads CSAPRWGTVGEKLFF. Written as DNA, the CDR3 is TGCAGTGCCCCCAGGTGGGGCACGGTCGGGGAAAAACTGTTTTTT. V gene TRBV20-1 combines with J gene TRBJ1-4; D possibly corresponds to TRBD1 (5 bases). The CDR3 is 15 amino acids. CDR1 DFQATT and CDR2 SNEGSKA come from the germline V gene (reference sequence). Trimming left V 6 bases short and J 8 bases short, with 22 bases between.

This clonotype was counted at least ten times. V and J are TRBV6-2 or TRBV6-3 and TRBJ1-1, with a possible D match to TRBD1 (5 bases). CDR3 length equals 14 residues. The V end lost 2 bases, the J end lost 4 bases, and 11 bases lay between the germline ends. Germline V gene lookup returns CDR1 MNHEY and CDR2 SVGEGT. This chain's CDR3 is CASSYPGLGTEAFF. The CDR3, as DNA: TGTGCCAGCAGTTACCCAGGGCTCGGCACTGAAGCTTTCTTT.

This clonotype came up many times. V usage is TRBV4-1 and J usage is TRBJ2-1; 8 bases match TRBD1. Germline trimming cut 4 bases from V and 12 bases from J; bases unmatched to any gene: 8. Germline V gene lookup returns CDR1 MGHRA and CDR2 YSYEKL. CDR3 size: 13 residues. This CDR3 is CASSPTGARGQFF. Here the CDR3 DNA reads TGCGCCAGCAGCCCGACAGGGGCCCGGGGGCAGTTCTTC.

This clonotype was counted ten times or more. V and J are TRBV20-1 and TRBJ2-2, with D maybe TRBD2 (5 bases). Germline CDR1 reads DFQATT; CDR2 reads SNEGSKA (reference sequence). V was trimmed by 1 base and J by 1 base, leaving 10 bases between them. The CDR3 has 15 amino acids. The CDR3: CSARVGRVNTGELFF. For the CDR3, the DNA is TGCAGTGCTAGAGTCGGGCGGGTGAACACCGGGGAGCTGTTTTTT.

This clonotype was counted many times. The genes are TRBV12-3 or TRBV12-4 and TRBJ2-5; the match to TRBD2 covers 8 bases. V shed 7 bases and J 5 bases; nucleotides not matched to a gene: 6. The CDR3 extends over 13 amino acids. The CDR3 sequence is CASKWRGGETQYF. CDR3 DNA sequence: TGTGCCAGCAAGTGGCGCGGGGGGGAGACCCAGTACTTC.

This clonotype showed up many times. V is TRBV15 and J is TRBJ2-5, with D perhaps assigned TRBD1 or TRBD2 (5 bases each). The V and J ends lost 1 base and 5 bases respectively, with 8 bases between them. The CDR3 runs to 13 residues. Germline CDR1 and CDR2: LNHNV and YYDKDF (reference sequence). The CDR3 is CATSRGGTETQYF. CDR3 bases: TGTGCCACCAGCAGAGGGGGGACGGAGACCCAGTACTTC.

In its sample, this clonotype was seen many times. This chain connects TRBV3-1 to TRBJ2-1; D is perhaps TRBD2 (5 bases). The V gene lost 2 bases and the J gene lost 2 bases, with 13 bases spanning the gap. This CDR3 spans 16 amino acids. The V gene's germline CDR1 is LGHDT and CDR2 YNNKEL (reference sequence). The CDR3: CASSQISEPTYNEQFF. The CDR3 region has the DNA TGTGCCAGCAGCCAAATTAGCGAACCGACCTACAATGAGCAGTTCTTC.

This clonotype was recorded many times. The V and J genes are TRBV12-3 or TRBV12-4 and TRBJ2-3, with D perhaps TRBD2 (6 bases). V lost 0 bases and J 6 bases, leaving 22 bases between the germline ends. The CDR3 is 18 amino acids. The CDR3 loop is CASSLAHTASGRADTQYF. In DNA form, the CDR3 reads TGTGCCAGCAGTTTAGCGCACACCGCCAGCGGGCGGGCGGATACGCAGTATTTT.

In this sample, this clonotype turned up many times. The gene calls are TRBV9 and TRBJ2-4; the D is unclear. The CDR3 is made up of 15 amino acids. Germline CDR1 reads SGDLS; CDR2 reads YYNGEE. V was clipped by 2 bases and J by 1 base, with 10 bases between them. The CDR3 DNA reads TGTGCCAGCAGCGTCCCGGGTACGGCCAAAAACATTCAGTACTTC. This gives the protein CASSVPGTAKNIQYF.

This clonotype was counted many times. This sequence joins TRBV6-6 and TRBJ2-5, with TRBD2 matching 8 bases. CDR1 is MNHNY, CDR2 SVGAGI, per germline (reference sequence). Trimming removed 8 bases from V and 1 base from J; junction bases left unmatched: 6. CDR3 length equals 14 residues. CDR3 DNA sequence: TGTGCCAGCGGGGGGCGGGGGGTCCAAGAGACCCAGTACTTC. It translates to CASGGRGVQETQYF.

Ten or more counts support this clonotype. This sequence joins TRBV20-1 and TRBJ2-2; TRBD2 agrees at 7 bases. The CDR3 totals 16 residues. The germline CDR1 and CDR2 sequences are DFQATT and SNEGSKA (reference sequence). V dropped 3 bases and J dropped 0; count of bases not matched to a gene: 7. DNA for the CDR3: TGCAGTGCTAGTGGCGAGGGACTACCGAACACCGGGGAGCTGTTTTTT. Residues: CSASGEGLPNTGELFF.

V gene TRBV10-3 combines with J gene TRBJ2-3; maybe TRBD2 (6 bases). Trimming removed 3 bases at V and 2 bases at J, with 15 bases between. The germline V gene encodes CDR1 ENHRY and CDR2 SYGVKD. The CDR3 spans 16 residues. The CDR3 loop reads CAISDNNGGDTDTQYF. The DNA of the CDR3 is TGTGCCATCAGTGACAACAATGGAGGGGACACAGATACGCAGTATTTT.

This clonotype showed up many times. The chain couples TRBV5-4 to TRBJ2-1; 8 bases align to TRBD2. The CDR3 totals 19 residues. After removal of 4 bases from V and 0 bases from J, the junction contained 15 bases not matched to a gene. Per the germline V gene, CDR1 is SGHNT and CDR2 is YYREEE (reference sequence). CDR3 region: CASSNTGTRTDSSYNEQFF. CDR3 sequence (DNA): TGTGCCAGCAGCAACACCGGGACTAGAACTGATAGCTCCTACAATGAGCAGTTCTTC.